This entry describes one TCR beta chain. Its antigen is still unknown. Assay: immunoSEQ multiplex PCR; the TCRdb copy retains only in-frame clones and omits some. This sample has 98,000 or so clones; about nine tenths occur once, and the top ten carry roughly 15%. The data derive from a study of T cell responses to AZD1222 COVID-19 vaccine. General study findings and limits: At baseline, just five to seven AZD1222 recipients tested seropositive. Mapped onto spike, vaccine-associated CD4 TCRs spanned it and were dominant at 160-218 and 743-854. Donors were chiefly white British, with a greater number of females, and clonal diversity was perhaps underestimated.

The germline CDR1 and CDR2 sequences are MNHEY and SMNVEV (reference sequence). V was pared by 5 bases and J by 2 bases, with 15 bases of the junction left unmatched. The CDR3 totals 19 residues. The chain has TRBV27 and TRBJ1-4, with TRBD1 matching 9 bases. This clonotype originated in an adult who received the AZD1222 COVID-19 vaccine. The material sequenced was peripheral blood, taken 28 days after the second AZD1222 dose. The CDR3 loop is CASSDLTGQGVSTNEKLFF. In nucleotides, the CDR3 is TGTGCCAGCAGTGACCTTACGGGACAGGGAGTGAGTACTAATGAAAAACTGTTTTTT.